These 31 T cell receptor beta chains share one sample of origin, sequenced in a study of cytomegalovirus exposure and HLA in healthy donors. PCR amplification relied on 60 Vbeta primers (plus 13 Jbeta primers). The method was immunoSEQ multiplex PCR; TCRdb's version includes in-frame clones alone and lacks a portion of them. The sample contains around 180,000 clones, 85% of which appear only once. Sequenced material: PBMCs. The receptor source for this set is a boy aged 2 to 10 in good health and CMV-seronegative.

V is TRBV5-1 and J is TRBJ2-7, with 13 nucleotides matching TRBD2. This CDR3 has 15 amino acids. Germline values: CDR1 SGHRS, CDR2 YFSETQ. V trimming: 4 bases; J trimming: 2 bases; junction bases outside the gene matches: 3. CDR3 protein: CASSAGTSGAYEQYF. In nucleotides, the CDR3 is TGCGCCAGCAGCGCCGGGACTAGCGGGGCCTACGAGCAGTACTTC.

J is TRBJ1-2 and V is TRBV29-1; no definite D call. V lost 3 bases, J lost 7 bases, and 6 bases lay in between. Germline assignment: CDR1 SQVTM and CDR2 ANQGSEA. This CDR3 contains 10 residues. The CDR3 is CSVEGSGYTF. CDR3 sequence (DNA): TGCAGCGTTGAGGGGAGTGGCTACACCTTC. The entire variable domain, with the rest obtained from reference TRBV29-1 and TRBJ1-2, is as follows: SAVISQKPSRDICQRGTSLTIQCQVDSQVTMMFWYRQQPGQSLTLIATANQGSEATYESGFVIDKFPISRPNLTFSTLTVSNMSPEDSSIYLCSVEGSGYTFGSGTRLTVV.

J is TRBJ2-1 and V is TRBV5-1; no clear D gene. CDR3 length: 13 residues. The germline V and J ends were trimmed by 1 base and 6 bases, with 8 bases remaining between them. Germline CDR1 is SGHRS and CDR2 is YFSETQ. The CDR3 sequence is CASSLSGINEQFF. In nucleotides, the CDR3 is TGCGCCAGCAGCTTGTCGGGTATCAATGAGCAGTTCTTC.

The V call is TRBV7-2, the J call TRBJ1-2; D call uncertain. The CDR3 consists of 14 residues. CDR1 and CDR2 (germline): SGHTA, FQGNSA. V was trimmed by 5 bases and J by 8 bases, leaving 18 bases between them. The CDR3 here is CASSLFPGGEGYTF. For the CDR3, the DNA is TGTGCCAGCAGCCTATTCCCGGGTGGAGAAGGCTACACCTTC.

The V and J genes are TRBV5-1 and TRBJ2-2; 7 nucleotides align to TRBD1. V lost 0 bases, J lost 0 bases, and 5 bases stayed unmatched. Germline V CDR1 and CDR2: SGHRS, YFSETQ. This CDR3 has 17 residues. The DNA of the CDR3 is TGCGCCAGCAGCTTGGCCGTCCAGGGGGCGAACACCGGGGAGCTGTTTTTT. Its protein product is CASSLAVQGANTGELFF.

The CDR3 is CASSEYGGRGDNIQYF. The CDR3 region has the DNA TGTGCCAGCAGTGAATACGGCGGGAGAGGGGATAACATTCAGTACTTC. This sequence joins TRBV25-1 and TRBJ2-4, with 7 bases that match TRBD2. The CDR3 is made up of 16 amino acids. The V gene end was trimmed by 0 bases and the J gene end by 7 bases; junction bases not matched to a gene: 9. Germline V gene data show CDR1 as MGHDK and CDR2 as SYGVNS.

The count of this clone is one. The V and J genes are TRBV11-3 and TRBJ2-2; 8 positions agree with TRBD1. Germline-derived CDR1 and CDR2 are SGHNT and YENEEA. This CDR3 comprises 15 residues. The trim removed 2 bases at V and 4 bases at J, leaving 3 bases unmatched. The CDR3 DNA is TGTGCCAGCAGCTTACTTACAGGGGGCACCGGGGAGCTGTTTTTT. Its translation is CASSLLTGGTGELFF.

The V gene is TRBV2, the J gene TRBJ1-4; no reliable D call. Trimming took off 6 bases at V and 8 bases at J, with 7 bases between the two ends. CDR1 SNHLY and CDR2 FYNNEI come from the germline V gene. The CDR3 consists of 11 residues. The DNA of the CDR3 is TGTGCCAGCAGGGGAGGAGAAAAACTGTTTTTT. The encoded protein is CASRGGEKLFF.

In its sample, this clone was seen a few times. The gene calls are TRBV6-1 and TRBJ1-1; maybe TRBD1 (5 bases). The CDR3 has 15 amino acids. Deletions cut 4 bases from V and 3 bases from J, with 15 bases between. CDR1 and CDR2 from the germline V gene are MNHNS and SASEGT. CDR3 amino acids: CASSAKTASDTEAFF. The CDR3, as DNA: TGTGCCAGCAGTGCCAAGACAGCGTCGGACACTGAAGCTTTCTTT.

This clone has just a few counts. The rearrangement links TRBV11-2 to TRBJ2-1; 9 bases agree with TRBD2. The CDR3 consists of 14 residues. Germline CDR1 is SGHAT and CDR2 is FQNNGV. The J segment lost 5 bases and the V segment lost 5 bases, leaving 4 bases of the junction unmatched. The CDR3 DNA follows: TGTGCCAGCAGCCGGGGCGGGAGGGACAATGAGCAGTTCTTC. This sequence encodes CASSRGGRDNEQFF.

The chain employs TRBV9 and TRBJ2-5; 8 bases are shared with TRBD1. TRBJ2-7 matches the DNA end more closely, so the J call is doubtful. Germline V gene data show CDR1 as SGDLS and CDR2 as YYNGEE. This CDR3 comprises 14 residues. In DNA, the CDR3 is TGTGCCAGCAGCCTAACAGGGGGGCCCTACGAGCAGTACTTC. This translates into CASSLTGGPYEQYF.

The rearrangement uses TRBV9 and TRBJ1-1; no firm D call. The length of the CDR3 is 13 residues. Germline lookup yields CDR1 SGDLS and CDR2 YYNGEE. The V end lost 3 bases, the J end lost 2 bases, and 8 bases lay between the germline ends. In DNA, the CDR3 is TGTGCCAGCAGCGCTGACTCCAACACTGAAGCTTTCTTT. This translates into CASSADSNTEAFF.

This chain connects TRBV28 to TRBJ2-6; 7 bases map to TRBD1. Germline values: CDR1 MDHEN, CDR2 SYDVKM. The junction had 4 bases not matched to a gene; V was cut back by 5 bases and J by 0 bases. This CDR3 is 16 amino acids long. CDR3 in DNA: TGTGCCAGCAGTGGCCACAGGGGCTCTGGGGCCAACGTCCTGACTTTC. This translates into CASSGHRGSGANVLTF.

This chain joins TRBV28 and TRBJ2-7, with 13 bases fitting TRBD2. CDR3 size: 19 residues. Trimming cost V 1 base and J 3 bases; bases outside gene matches: 12. Germline V CDR1 and CDR2: MDHEN, SYDVKM. The CDR3 is CASSLFRTSGRPRFYEQYF. For the CDR3, the DNA is TGTGCCAGCAGTTTATTCAGGACTAGCGGGAGACCCAGATTCTACGAGCAGTACTTC.

Note on this clone: Other nucleotide sequences in the sample specify the same CDR3. The rearrangement joins TRBV30 to TRBJ1-1; no firm D call. The CDR3 contains 11 residues. V dropped 0 bases and J dropped 7 bases, with 6 bases sitting between them. Germline V gene lookup returns CDR1 GTSNPN and CDR2 SVGIG (reference sequence). The CDR3 is CAWSVRGEAFF. CDR3 nucleotides: TGTGCCTGGAGTGTACGCGGTGAAGCTTTCTTT.

This clone appeared a single time. The rearrangement uses TRBV2 and TRBJ2-7; D is unclear. V gave up 6 bases and J gave up 7 bases, with 13 bases separating them. Germline V CDR1 and CDR2: SNHLY, FYNNEI. The CDR3 extends over 12 amino acids. CDR3 sequence (DNA): TGTGCCAGCAGAAGACCCCCTGAGGAGCAGTACGTC. Amino acids: CASRRPPEEQYV.

The CDR3 coding sequence is TGTGCCAGCAGTTTCGGGACAGCCCTGAACACTGAAGCTTTCTTT. Encoded protein: CASSFGTALNTEAFF. The chain uses TRBV6-6 and TRBJ1-1; the match to TRBD1 covers 7 bases. The CDR3 spans 15 residues. The ends lost 4 bases at V and 0 bases at J; junction bases unmatched: 5. Germline CDR1 reads MNHNY; CDR2 reads SVGAGI (reference sequence).

The rearrangement uses TRBV29-1 and TRBJ2-4; 9 nucleotides line up with TRBD1. V dropped 6 bases and J dropped 6; count of bases not matched to a gene: 6. The CDR3 is 13 amino acids. Germline loops: CDR1 SQVTM, CDR2 ANQGSEA. The CDR3 sequence is CSVWTGDGNIQYF. The DNA of the CDR3 is TGCAGCGTCTGGACAGGGGATGGAAACATTCAGTACTTC.

V gene TRBV6-8 combines with J gene TRBJ2-1; D is possibly TRBD2 (6 bases). This CDR3 has 14 residues. CDR1 is MNHGY, CDR2 SAAAGT, per germline. Trimming removed 7 bases at V and 2 bases at J, with 12 bases between. The CDR3 sequence: CASNLRGPYNEQFF. In DNA, the CDR3 is TGTGCCAGCAATCTGCGGGGCCCCTACAATGAGCAGTTCTTC.

The chain joins TRBV5-1 to TRBJ2-4; maybe TRBD1 (6 bases). There are 15 residues in the CDR3. Germline lookup yields CDR1 SGHRS and CDR2 YFSETQ. Trimming left V 3 bases short and J 0 bases short, with 10 bases between. The CDR3 spells CASSSTRGAKNIQYF. CDR3 coding DNA: TGCGCCAGCAGCTCAACCAGGGGAGCCAAAAACATTCAGTACTTC. Complete variable domain (other parts from reference TRBV5-1 and TRBJ2-4): KAGVTQTPRYLIKTRGQQVTLSCSPISGHRSVSWYQQTPGQGLQFLFEYFSETQRNKGNFPGRFSGRQFSNSRSEMNVSTLELGDSALYLCASSSTRGAKNIQYFGAGTRLSVL.

The chain uses TRBV19 and TRBJ2-7, with D uncertain. Trimming pared 1 base from V and 1 base from J, leaving 5 bases between. CDR1 and CDR2 from the germline V gene are LNHDA and SQIVND (reference sequence). CDR3 length: 13 residues. This CDR3 is CASSIAQSYEQYF. Written as DNA, the CDR3 is TGTGCCAGTAGTATAGCACAGTCCTACGAGCAGTACTTC.

This chain connects TRBV2 to TRBJ2-5, with 8 nucleotides matching TRBD1. The CDR3 spans 13 residues. Germline lookup yields CDR1 SNHLY and CDR2 FYNNEI. Trimming cost V 11 bases and J 0 bases; bases outside gene matches: 5. The CDR3 here is CAGCRGHQETQYF. Here the CDR3 DNA reads TGTGCCGGGTGCAGGGGGCACCAAGAGACCCAGTACTTC.

The V and J genes are TRBV13 and TRBJ1-4; a possible D gene is TRBD1 (5 bases). This CDR3 contains 15 residues. Germline loops: CDR1 PRHDT, CDR2 FYEKMQ (reference sequence). Trimming removed 5 bases from V and 7 bases from J, with 17 bases in between. This chain's CDR3 is CASSRGGVPFEKLFF. The CDR3 nucleotides are TGTGCCAGCAGCAGAGGAGGGGTACCGTTTGAAAAACTGTTTTTT.

V usage is TRBV28 and J usage is TRBJ1-5; maybe TRBD1 (5 bases). The germline CDR1 and CDR2 sequences are MDHEN and SYDVKM. Deletions cut 5 bases from V and 6 bases from J, with 11 bases between. CDR3 size: 13 residues. The CDR3 DNA follows: TGTGCCAGCAGTCCCTTCCAGGGTCAGCCCCAGCATTTT. This sequence encodes CASSPFQGQPQHF.

The chain is built from TRBV28 and TRBJ1-5; possibly TRBD1 for D (6 bases). The CDR3 extends over 14 amino acids. V was cut by 2 bases and J by 6 bases, with 11 bases left in between. Germline CDR1 reads MDHEN; CDR2 reads SYDVKM. CDR3 in DNA: TGTGCCAGCAGTTTAGCGGGGGCCAGTCAGCCCCAGCATTTT. Translation: CASSLAGASQPQHF. The whole variable domain, filled in from reference TRBV28 and TRBJ1-5, reads DVKVTQSSRYLVKRTGEKVFLECVQDMDHENMFWYRQDPGLGLRLIYFSYDVKMKEKGDIPEGYSVSREKKERFSLILESASTNQTSMYLCASSLAGASQPQHFGDGTRLSIL.

This clone has just one count. The gene calls are TRBV11-1 and TRBJ1-1, with a possible D match to TRBD1 (6 bases). Germline V gene lookup returns CDR1 SGHAT and CDR2 FQDESV (reference sequence). The length of the CDR3 is 16 residues. The germline V and J ends were trimmed by 6 bases and 1 base, with 18 bases remaining between them. The CDR3 DNA reads as TGTGCCAGCAGAACTCGCGGGGGGCGAACGAACACTGAAGCTTTCTTT. Translated, it gives CASRTRGGRTNTEAFF.

CDR3 coding DNA: TGTGCCAGCAGCCCCAGGGACAGGGGGGAAGGGGGTACGCAGTATTTT. Protein: CASSPRDRGEGGTQYF. The rearrangement joins TRBV7-2 to TRBJ2-3, with 11 bases identical to TRBD1. This CDR3 contains 16 residues. Germline V gives CDR1 SGHTA, CDR2 FQGNSA. V lost 5 bases to trimming and J lost 8 bases; unmatched junction nucleotides: 12.

This clone appeared a few times. This chain connects TRBV6-1 to TRBJ1-4; D ambiguous. Trimming took off 2 bases at V and 3 bases at J, with 10 bases between the two ends. The CDR3 spans 15 residues. CDR1 is MNHNS and CDR2 is SASEGT in the germline V gene. CDR3 nucleotide sequence: TGTGCCAGCAGTGAATATTTCGTCTCTAATGAAAAACTGTTTTTT. Translated: CASSEYFVSNEKLFF.

This rearrangement joins TRBV6-1 to TRBJ2-7; tentatively, D is TRBD2 (6 bases). The CDR3 extends over 15 amino acids. Germline V CDR1 and CDR2: MNHNS, SASEGT. V lost 3 bases to trimming and J lost 3 bases, with 15 bases between them. The CDR3 protein is CASSEEGFPFYEQYV. CDR3 sequence (DNA): TGTGCCAGCAGTGAGGAGGGGTTCCCCTTCTACGAGCAGTACGTC.

The CDR3 bases are TGTGCCAGCAGCTTAGCTCGGGGGAGGGCAGGCACAGATACGCAGTATTTT. Its translation is CASSLARGRAGTDTQYF. The rearrangement uses TRBV11-3 and TRBJ2-3; TRBD2 matches 7 bases. Per the germline V gene, CDR1 is SGHNT and CDR2 is YENEEA. V lost 1 base to trimming and J lost 1 base; unmatched junction nucleotides: 8. The CDR3 runs 17 residues.

The chain uses TRBV11-1 and TRBJ2-2, with D possibly TRBD2 on 6 matching bases. V was shortened by 5 bases and J by 5 bases, with 9 bases between the two germline ends. Germline assignment: CDR1 SGHAT and CDR2 FQDESV (reference sequence). The CDR3 sequence is 13 residues long. The CDR3, as DNA: TGTGCCAGCAGCGGGACTTTAACCGGGGAGCTGTTTTTT. This gives the protein CASSGTLTGELFF.